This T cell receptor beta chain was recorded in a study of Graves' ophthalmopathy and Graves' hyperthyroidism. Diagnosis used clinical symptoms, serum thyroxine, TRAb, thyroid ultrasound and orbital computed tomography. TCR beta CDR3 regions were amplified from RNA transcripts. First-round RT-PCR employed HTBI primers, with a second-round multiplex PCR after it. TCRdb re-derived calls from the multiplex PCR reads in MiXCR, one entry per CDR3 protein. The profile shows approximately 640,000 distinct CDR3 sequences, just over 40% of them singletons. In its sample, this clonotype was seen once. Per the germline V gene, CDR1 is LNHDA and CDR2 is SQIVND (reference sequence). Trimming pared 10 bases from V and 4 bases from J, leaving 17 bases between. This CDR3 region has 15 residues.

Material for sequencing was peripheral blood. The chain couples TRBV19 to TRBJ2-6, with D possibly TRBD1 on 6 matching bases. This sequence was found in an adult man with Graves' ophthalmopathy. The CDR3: CATSDTGYGANVLTF. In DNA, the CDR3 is TGTGCCACCAGTGACACAGGGTACGGGGCCAACGTCCTGACTTTC.